A selection of T cell receptor beta chains follows, all from one sample in a study of cytomegalovirus exposure and HLA in healthy donors. Data came from immunoSEQ multiplex PCR; TCRdb stores just in-frame clones and leaves some out. This sample's clone table lists about 50,000 clones. The sequenced sample consisted of PBMCs. The source of these receptors is a woman in her sixties or seventies in good health and CMV-seropositive. Both conserved end residues are part of each CDR3. A D gene is named only where the DNA matches it firmly.

>TRBJ1-2|14|TRBD1|TRBV5-8
CASSSGQGVYGYTF
TGTGCCAGCAGCTCGGGACAGGGAGTCTATGGCTACACCTTC
>TRBJ1-3|15|TRBD1|TRBV10-3
CATLFRDSSGNTIYF
TGTGCCACCTTGTTTAGGGACAGCTCTGGAAACACCATATATTTT
>TRBJ2-2|14|-|TRBV7-2
CACQGGPNTGELFF
TGTGCCTGCCAGGGGGGTCCGAACACCGGGGAGCTGTTTTTT
>TRBJ2-6|18|TRBD1|TRBV7-2
CASSTYQTGDFGANVLTF
TGTGCCAGCAGCACCTACCAGACAGGGGATTTTGGGGCCAACGTCCTGACTTTC
>TRBJ2-1|14|-|TRBV5-6
CASSWREAYNEQFF
TGTGCCAGCAGCTGGAGAGAGGCCTACAATGAGCAGTTCTTC
>TRBJ1-1|14|TRBD1|TRBV13
CASSHRQGNTEAFF
TGTGCCAGCAGCCACCGACAGGGGAACACTGAAGCTTTCTTT
>TRBJ2-5|14|-|TRBV7-2
CASSSRETQETQYF
TGTGCCAGCAGCTCCCGGGAGACCCAAGAGACCCAGTACTTC
>TRBJ2-1|16|-|TRBV10-3
CAISDLGGESYNEQFF
TGTGCCATCAGTGATTTGGGCGGGGAATCCTACAATGAGCAGTTCTTC
>TRBJ1-5|15|TRBD1|TRBV7-2
CASSPQGQGNQPQHF
TGTGCCAGCAGCCCCCAGGGACAGGGTAACCAGCCCCAGCATTTT
>TRBJ2-1|16|-|TRBV10-1
CASSSVQGPRDNEQFF
TGCGCCAGCAGTTCGGTACAGGGGCCGCGGGATAATGAGCAGTTCTTC
>TRBJ1-2|15|TRBD1|TRBV18
CASSQLGTGGRGYTF
TGTGCCAGCTCACAGCTCGGGACAGGGGGACGAGGCTACACCTTC
>TRBJ2-1|15|TRBD1|TRBV7-9
CASSNEDRKDLGQFF
TGTGCCAGCAGCAACGAGGACAGGAAGGATCTCGGGCAGTTCTTC
>TRBJ1-1|15|-|TRBV5-1
CASSPGRGENTEAFF
TGCGCCAGCAGCCCCGGAAGGGGTGAGAACACTGAAGCTTTCTTT
>TRBJ1-2|14|TRBD1|TRBV5-1
CASSLQGAPDGYTF
TGCGCCAGCAGCTTACAGGGGGCGCCCGATGGCTACACCTTC
>TRBJ2-1|14|TRBD1|TRBV9
CASSGQGLGNEQFF
TGTGCCAGCAGCGGACAGGGGCTGGGGAATGAGCAGTTCTTC
>TRBJ2-7|15|-|TRBV18
CASSPMMGSAYEQYF
TGTGCCAGCTCACCAATGATGGGGAGCGCCTACGAGCAGTACTTC
>TRBJ1-1|12|TRBD1|TRBV11-3
CASSQGDSHAFF
TGTGCCAGCAGTCAGGGGGACAGCCATGCTTTCTTT
>TRBJ2-3|12|TRBD1|TRBV27
CASTGGADTQYF
TGTGCCAGCACAGGGGGCGCAGATACGCAGTATTTT
>TRBJ2-5|14|TRBD1|TRBV29-1
CSAVPDRGGKTQYF
TGCAGCGCCGTCCCGGACAGGGGTGGGAAGACCCAGTACTTC
>TRBJ2-3|15|-|TRBV15
CATRADSISTDTQYF
TGTGCCACCAGGGCGGACAGTATTAGCACAGATACGCAGTATTTT
>TRBJ1-5|16|-|TRBV5-6
CASSLAGQGHNQPQHF
TGTGCCAGCAGCTTGGCTGGGCAGGGCCACAATCAGCCCCAGCATTTT
>TRBJ2-5|16|TRBD2|TRBV9
CASSVSRTSGGETQYF
TGTGCCAGCAGCGTAAGTCGGACTAGCGGGGGAGAGACCCAGTACTTC
>TRBJ1-1|13|-|TRBV18
CASSQTGDTEAFF
TGTGCCAGCTCACAGACAGGAGACACTGAAGCTTTCTTT
>TRBJ2-2|16|TRBD1|TRBV4-1
CASGGLMTGGAGELFF
TGCGCCAGCGGAGGTCTGATGACAGGGGGGGCCGGGGAGCTGTTTTTT
>TRBJ1-2|16|-|TRBV6-5
CASSYSDPPSRDGYTF
TGTGCCAGCAGTTACTCGGACCCGCCTAGCCGGGATGGCTACACCTTC
>TRBJ2-2|14|-|TRBV5-1
CASSSLQGREELFF
TGCGCCAGCAGCTCTCTACAGGGAAGGGAAGAGCTGTTTTTT
>TRBJ2-7|13|-|TRBV28
CATHRGNSYEQYF
TGTGCCACCCACCGGGGGAACTCCTACGAGCAGTACTTC
>TRBJ1-6|18|-|TRBV23-1
CASSQSFTGRTDNSPLHF
TGCGCCAGCAGTCAATCTTTCACCGGGAGAACCGATAATTCACCCCTCCACTTT
>TRBJ1-1|14|-|TRBV28
CASSALRPFPEAFF
TGTGCCAGCAGTGCCTTGAGGCCATTCCCTGAAGCTTTCTTT
>TRBJ2-2|16|TRBD1|TRBV7-9
CASRQSGQGNTGELFF
TGTGCCAGCAGACAATCGGGACAGGGGAACACCGGGGAGCTGTTTTTT
>TRBJ1-6|14|-|TRBV14
CASSQNQGISPLHF
TGTGCCAGCAGCCAAAATCAGGGGATTTCACCCCTCCACTTT
>TRBJ2-7|14|TRBD2|TRBV19
CASRLAGGPYEQYF
TGTGCCAGTAGGCTAGCGGGGGGGCCTTACGAGCAGTACTTC
>TRBJ1-6|16|-|TRBV27
CASSTGGGSYNSPLHF
TGTGCCAGCAGTACGGGGGGCGGCTCCTATAATTCACCCCTACACTTT
>TRBJ1-1|13|-|TRBV29-1
CSVPRLGVTETFF
TGCAGCGTTCCTCGGTTGGGAGTCACTGAAACTTTCTTT
>TRBJ1-2|16|TRBD1|TRBV9
CASSAPGQGANYGYTF
TGTGCCAGCAGCGCACCCGGACAGGGAGCTAACTATGGCTACACCTTC
>TRBJ2-7|13|TRBD1|TRBV15
CATSRGTDYEQYF
TGTGCCACCAGCAGGGGGACAGATTACGAGCAGTACTTC
>TRBJ2-1|15|TRBD2|TRBV18
CASSPTSGGANEQFF
TGTGCCAGCTCACCTACTAGCGGGGGGGCTAATGAGCAGTTCTTC
>TRBJ2-2|15|TRBD2|TRBV14
CASSQEGRVKGELFF
TGTGCCAGCAGCCAAGAAGGGAGGGTCAAAGGGGAGCTGTTTTTT
>TRBJ2-5|15|TRBD1|TRBV28
CASSGQQGAGKTQYF
TGTGCCAGCAGTGGTCAACAGGGGGCTGGGAAGACCCAGTACTTC
>TRBJ2-1|16|-|TRBV5-6
CASSLEAGYRDNEQFF
TGTGCCAGCAGCTTGGAGGCGGGGTACCGGGACAATGAGCAGTTCTTC
>TRBJ1-4|13|-|TRBV7-6
CASSLVAREKLFF
TGTGCCAGCAGCTTAGTCGCGCGTGAAAAACTGTTTTTT
>TRBJ2-5|16|TRBD2|TRBV25-1
CASSVPGLAGRETQYF
TGTGCCAGCAGTGTCCCCGGACTAGCGGGGAGGGAGACCCAGTACTTC
>TRBJ2-5|16|TRBD2|TRBV2
CASSWGVSGGSETQYF
TGTGCCAGCAGTTGGGGGGTTAGCGGGGGAAGCGAGACCCAGTACTTC
>TRBJ1-1|11|-|TRBV6-6
CAITRTVEAFF
TGTGCCATTACCCGGACAGTTGAAGCTTTCTTT
>TRBJ1-6|14|-|TRBV12-5
CASGLEEGVSPLHF
TGTGCTAGTGGTTTGGAGGAGGGAGTTTCACCCCTCCACTTT
>TRBJ1-6|15|TRBD1|TRBV10-3
CAISYRGDYNSPLHF
TGTGCCATCAGTTACAGGGGGGATTATAATTCACCCCTCCACTTT